What follows describes a single TCR beta chain. TCRdb's table, derived via immunoSEQ multiplex PCR, lists solely in-frame clones and lacks some. This repertoire shows about 270,000 clones, around 87% found once; its top ten account for 2% to 3%. This record belongs to a study of blood T cell repertoires in COVID-19. Study context: Acute and convalescent COVID-19 samples came from the United States, Italy and Spain.

CDR3 length: 15 amino acids. Deletions cut 0 bases from V and 2 bases from J, with 11 bases between. CDR1 and CDR2 from the germline V gene are MNHEY and SVGAGI. The sequencing sample was made of peripheral blood. The clonotype comes from a woman aged 45-60 years with acute or convalescent COVID-19. The chain carries TRBV6-5 and TRBJ2-7; perhaps TRBD2 as D (6 bases). Here the CDR3 DNA reads TGTGCCAGCAGTTACTCGACAAGGAGGGCCTACGAGCAGTACTTC. Protein sequence: CASSYSTRRAYEQYF.